The 9 T cell receptor beta chains listed next were all sequenced from one sample in a study of T cell repertoires in cytomegalovirus infection. For these TCRs, the target antigens are not known. MiXCR was run by TCRdb on the reads, yielding one entry per CDR3 protein. The table includes roughly 45,000 distinct CDR3 sequences, roughly 22% detected once. Sequencing was done on a sample of PBMCs, sequenced either directly or after in vitro stimulation (not recorded which). The receptor source for this set is a human donor in good health (CMV status not recorded). Some clones in this sample may be carry-over from other donors' samples.

This clonotype was seen ten or more times. The chain links TRBV7-8 to TRBJ2-1; 9 nucleotides match TRBD2. The CDR3 spans 17 residues. Losses at the gene ends were 1 base for V and 5 bases for J; bases not matched to a gene: 9. Per germline, CDR1 SGHVS and CDR2 FQNEAQ. The CDR3 DNA reads as TGTGCCAGCAGCTTAGGGCCCAGGACTAGCGCTAACAATGAGCAGTTCTTC. Protein sequence: CASSLGPRTSANNEQFF.

There are a few counts of this clonotype. This rearrangement joins TRBV12-3 or TRBV12-4 to TRBJ1-5; no firm D call. The CDR3 length is 12 residues. V lost 3 bases and J 5 bases, leaving 5 bases between the germline ends. In DNA, the CDR3 is TGTGCCAGCAGTTTGGGATATCAGCCCCAGCATTTT. It codes for CASSLGYQPQHF.

This clonotype was detected a few times. The V and J genes are TRBV18 and TRBJ2-1; 10 bases match TRBD2. J lost 3 bases, V lost 3 bases, and 8 bases had no gene match. Germline CDR1 and CDR2: KGHSH and LQKENI. This CDR3 contains 17 residues. The CDR3 protein is CASSPLLAGGNYNEQFF. The CDR3 DNA is TGTGCCAGCTCACCCCTCTTAGCGGGGGGTAACTACAATGAGCAGTTCTTC.

This clonotype occurred once. At one boundary the junction diverges from the germline segment, which might be a read error. The CDR3 loop reads CVSSSQGIDTQYF. The CDR3 DNA reads as TGTGTCAGCAGTTCACAGGGTATAGATACGCAGTATTTT. The gene calls are TRBV12-3 or TRBV12-4 and TRBJ2-3; possibly TRBD1 for D (6 bases). The CDR3 is 13 amino acids.

This clonotype has a handful of counts. The chain carries TRBV7-9 and TRBJ1-1; D not certain. Trimming removed 11 bases from V and 7 bases from J, with 17 bases in between. This CDR3 spans 12 amino acids. Germline loops: CDR1 SEHNR, CDR2 FQNEAQ (reference sequence). CDR3 protein: CACKGSTGEAFF. The CDR3, as DNA: TGTGCCTGCAAAGGAAGCACTGGTGAAGCTTTCTTT.

This clonotype was recorded at least ten times. This chain joins TRBV7-2 and TRBJ2-5; maybe TRBD1 (5 bases). This CDR3 region has 12 residues. In germline, CDR1 is SGHTA, CDR2 FQGNSA. V dropped 5 bases and J dropped 5 bases, with 9 bases sitting between them. In DNA, the CDR3 is TGTGCCAGCAGCCCCAGGGTGGAGACCCAGTACTTC. This sequence encodes CASSPRVETQYF. Based on the CDR3 plus reference TRBV7-2 and TRBJ2-5, the full variable domain is GAGVSQSPSNKVTEKGKDVELRCDPISGHTALYWYRQSLGQGLEFLIYFQGNSAPDKSGLPSDRFSAERTGGSVSTLTIQRTQQEDSAVYLCASSPRVETQYFGPGTRLLVL.

This clonotype has just a few counts. This chain connects TRBV18 to TRBJ2-3; TRBD2 agrees at 8 bases. This CDR3 comprises 16 residues. V trimming: 0 bases; J trimming: 1 base; junction bases outside the gene matches: 3. CDR1 is KGHSH and CDR2 is LQKENI in the germline V gene. DNA of the CDR3: TGTGCCAGCTCACCACCGGCGGGGGGAGGCACAGATACGCAGTATTTT. This codes for CASSPPAGGGTDTQYF. Together with reference TRBV18 and TRBJ2-3, the CDR3 gives the full variable domain: NAGVMQNPRHLVRRRGQEARLRCSPMKGHSHVYWYRQLPEEGLKFMVYLQKENIIDESGMPKERFSAEFPKEGPSILRIQQVVRGDSAAYFCASSPPAGGGTDTQYFGPGTRLTVL.

Only one count was recorded for this clonotype. One junction end disagrees with the germline gene, perhaps due to a read error. V is TRBV6-2 or TRBV6-3 and J is TRBJ2-7; TRBD1 is a possible D gene (6 bases). The CDR3 totals 12 residues. Germline CDR1 is MNHEY and CDR2 is SVGEGT. CDR3 in amino acids: CTSRGQSYEQYF. The CDR3 DNA follows: TGTACCAGCAGAGGACAGTCCTACGAGCAGTACTTC.

This clonotype was picked up a small number of times. The rearrangement links TRBV19 to TRBJ1-6, with no clear D. Trimming took off 2 bases at V and 10 bases at J, with 12 bases between the two ends. Germline CDR1 LNHDA, CDR2 SQIVND (reference sequence). The CDR3 extends over 14 amino acids. CDR3 sequence reads: CASSILGKRSPLHF. Written as DNA, the CDR3 is TGTGCCAGTAGTATATTAGGGAAGAGGTCACCCCTCCACTTT.